Listed below are T cell receptor beta chains from one sample, sequenced in a study of T cell repertoires in cytomegalovirus infection. The antigens of these receptors remain unknown. MiXCR, applied by TCRdb to the reads, yields one record per CDR3 protein. The data contain about 500,000 distinct CDR3 sequences, more than 30% of them singletons. The sequencing here drew on cultured PBMCs, taken from culture after CMV antigen stimulation. The receptors originated from a human donor in good health (CMV status not recorded). Some clones in this sample may be carry-over from other donors' samples. Each CDR3 is given with its conserved first and last residue. D genes are given only for firm matches. Rows may omit the clone size; those that give it use once, few, many or a size class.

abundance | d_gene | len | j_gene | v_gene | CDR3nt | CDR3aa
NA | NA | 14 | TRBJ1-5 | TRBV6-2/TRBV6-3 | TGTGCCAGCAGTTACATTGAAGGGTCCCAGCCCCAGCATTTT | CASSYIEGSQPQHF
NA | TRBD1 | 16 | TRBJ2-1 | TRBV6-2/TRBV6-3 | TGTGCCAGCAGTTTTCCCGGGACAGGGGCCCTCAATGAGCAGTTCTTC | CASSFPGTGALNEQFF
NA | NA | 13 | TRBJ1-2 | TRBV19 | TGTGCCAGTAGTATTCGGCAGTACTATGGCTACACCTTC | CASSIRQYYGYTF
few | NA | 15 | TRBJ1-2 | TRBV28 | TGTGCCAGCACCACTGGTGAAGGTCCGGTCGGTGGCTACACCTTC | CASTTGEGPVGGYTF
few | NA | 18 | TRBJ2-4 | TRBV7-9 | TGTGCCAGCAGCCCCGGGGGCTTACGGGAGAGAGCCAAAAACATTCAGTACTTC | CASSPGGLRERAKNIQYF
NA | NA | 14 | TRBJ1-1 | TRBV6-6 | TGTGCCAGCAGTTACGGGCCGATGAACACTGAAGCTTTCTTT | CASSYGPMNTEAFF
many | NA | 10 | TRBJ1-1 | TRBV7-2 | TGTGCCAGCAGCTCAACTAGGGGAACCTTT | CASSSTRGTF
NA | TRBD2 | 17 | TRBJ2-7 | TRBV18 | TGTGCCAGCTCACCACTTTTTCTGGCGGGAGGACCGTACGAGCAGTACTTC | CASSPLFLAGGPYEQYF
few | NA | 13 | TRBJ2-3 | TRBV6-2/TRBV6-3 | TGTGCCAGACCCCTTTGGGGGACAGATACGCAGTATTTT | CARPLWGTDTQYF
few | TRBD1 | 14 | TRBJ2-7 | TRBV20-1 | TGCAGTGCTAGAGTAGGGGGACAGGGCTACGAGCAGTACTTC | CSARVGGQGYEQYF
few | NA | 16 | TRBJ1-4 | TRBV15 | TGTGCCACCAGCAGAACCCCAGGGGCCCCTAATGAAAAACTGTTTTTT | CATSRTPGAPNEKLFF
NA | TRBD2 | 16 | TRBJ2-3 | TRBV7-2 | TGTGCCAGCAGCTTGTCCGGGACTAGCGGGAGTAATACGCAGTATTTT | CASSLSGTSGSNTQYF
NA | NA | 14 | TRBJ2-5 | TRBV4-2 | TGTGCCAGCAGCCCGGACTATTACGTGGAGACCCAGTACTTC | CASSPDYYVETQYF
NA | TRBD1 | 15 | TRBJ1-5 | TRBV19 | TGTGCCAGTAGTATGGGACAGGGTAGCAATCAGCCCCAGCATTTT | CASSMGQGSNQPQHF
few | NA | 14 | TRBJ2-1 | TRBV12-3/TRBV12-4 | TGTGCCAGCACCGCCGGCGGACCGTACAATGAGCAGTTCTTC | CASTAGGPYNEQFF
many | NA | 14 | TRBJ1-1 | TRBV7-2 | TGTGCCAGCAGCTTAGTGGGGATTGGGGCAAGAGCTTTCTTT | CASSLVGIGARAFF
NA | TRBD2 | 14 | TRBJ2-3 | TRBV7-2 | TGTGCCAGCAGCTTAGGACTAGCGGGAGGGTTGCAGTATTTT | CASSLGLAGGLQYF
NA | TRBD2 | 16 | TRBJ2-7 | TRBV19 | TGTGCCAGTAGTACACCCTGGACTAGTTCATTCTACGAGCAGTACTTC | CASSTPWTSSFYEQYF
few | NA | 15 | TRBJ1-2 | TRBV7-2 | TGTGCCAGCAGCCCTTCTCCCGGGACCAACTATGGCTACACCTTC | CASSPSPGTNYGYTF
many | NA | 14 | TRBJ2-5 | TRBV7-2 | TGTGCCAGCAGCCCTCAAGGGGGGCAAGAGACCCAGTACTTC | CASSPQGGQETQYF
NA | NA | 16 | TRBJ1-4 | TRBV28 | TGTGCCAGCAGTTTGGTGGGGGCTTCAGCTAATGAAAAACTGTTTTTT | CASSLVGASANEKLFF
NA | TRBD1 | 15 | TRBJ2-1 | TRBV4-1 | TGCGCCAGCAGCCAAGGGGACAGGGGTTACAATGAGCAGTTCTTC | CASSQGDRGYNEQFF
NA | TRBD1 | 14 | TRBJ2-5 | TRBV3-1 | TGTGCCAGCAGCCGGACAGGGAAGTTCGAGACCCAGTACTTC | CASSRTGKFETQYF
NA | TRBD1 | 12 | TRBJ1-1 | TRBV19 | TGTGCCAGTAGTATGACAGGGGCGCGAGCTTTCTTT | CASSMTGARAFF
NA | NA | 16 | TRBJ2-5 | TRBV7-2 | TGTGCCAGCAGCTCCGGACCCCGGGCCCGGGACGAGACCCAGTACTTC | CASSSGPRARDETQYF
few | TRBD1 | 15 | TRBJ1-2 | TRBV6-2/TRBV6-3 | TGTGCCAGCAGTTCATCCTTACAGGGGTCCTATGGCTACACCTTC | CASSSSLQGSYGYTF
NA | TRBD1 | 18 | TRBJ2-2 | TRBV27 | TGTGCCAGCAGTTTATCTCGGGGGTTGGGGACAGGCACCGGGGAGCTGTTTTTT | CASSLSRGLGTGTGELFF
many | TRBD2 | 16 | TRBJ2-3 | TRBV7-2 | TGTGCCAGCAGGTTCCCAGGACTAGCGAGCACAGATACGCAGTATTTT | CASRFPGLASTDTQYF
NA | TRBD2 | 16 | TRBJ2-1 | TRBV27 | TGTGCCAGCCAGAGAGAGGCGGGACTAGCAAACAATGAGCAGTTCTTC | CASQREAGLANNEQFF
NA | NA | 13 | TRBJ2-1 | TRBV4-3 | TGCGCCAGCAGCCAACTTGTGAACGGGGAGCAGTTCTTC | CASSQLVNGEQFF
NA | NA | 12 | TRBJ2-3 | TRBV29-1 | TGCAGCTGGTGTCCGAGCACAGATACGCAGTATTTT | CSWCPSTDTQYF
NA | NA | 15 | TRBJ2-1 | TRBV12-3/TRBV12-4 | TGTGCCAGCAGTTTAGCCCAGGGGGGTGACAATGAGCAGTTCTTC | CASSLAQGGDNEQFF
few | NA | 15 | TRBJ2-4 | TRBV4-3 | TGCGCCAGCAGCCAAGATTCTGATAGGGAAAACATTCAGTACTTC | CASSQDSDRENIQYF
few | TRBD1 | 15 | TRBJ1-1 | TRBV27 | TGTGCCAGCACCCGAACGGACAGGGAAGGGGCTGAAGCTTTCTTT | CASTRTDREGAEAFF
NA | NA | 14 | TRBJ1-1 | TRBV7-2 | TGTGCCAGCAGCCGAGGACCCTGGGGGACTGAAGCTTTCTTT | CASSRGPWGTEAFF
few | NA | 15 | TRBJ2-2 | TRBV18 | TGTGCCAGCTCACCCCCTTGGGGGCAGACCGGGGAGCTGTTTTTT | CASSPPWGQTGELFF
NA | TRBD1 | 11 | TRBJ1-1 | TRBV29-1 | TGCAGCGTTAGAGGGGGCCCTGAAGCTTTCTTT | CSVRGGPEAFF
NA | NA | 13 | TRBJ2-1 | TRBV7-3 | TGTGCCAGCAGCTTAAATCGTGAAGCTGAGCAGTTCTTC | CASSLNREAEQFF
NA | TRBD2 | 15 | TRBJ2-1 | TRBV7-2 | TGTGCCAGCAGCCAAACTGGACTAGCACTCGGTAAGCAGTTCTTC | CASSQTGLALGKQFF
few | NA | 12 | TRBJ2-1 | TRBV7-2 | TGTGCCAGCAGCCCCCGGGGACATGAGCAGTTCTTC | CASSPRGHEQFF
NA | TRBD2 | 17 | TRBJ2-1 | TRBV28 | TGTGCCAGCAATCCAACAGGGACTAGTGGCTCCTACAATGAGCAGTTCTTC | CASNPTGTSGSYNEQFF
NA | NA | 15 | TRBJ2-3 | TRBV7-9 | TGTGCCAGCAGCCCGACTATGAGGACTACAGATACGCAGTATTTT | CASSPTMRTTDTQYF
NA | NA | 13 | TRBJ1-5 | TRBV20-1 | TGCAGTGCTAGACCCTATATCAATCAGCCCCAGCATTTT | CSARPYINQPQHF
many | NA | 14 | TRBJ2-3 | TRBV7-2 | TGTGCCAGCAGCTTAGTCGGCAGCACAGATACGCAGTATTTT | CASSLVGSTDTQYF
NA | TRBD2 | 18 | TRBJ2-1 | TRBV20-1 | TGCAGTGCTACCCCCGGGCTAGCGGAGTGGAGCTCCTACAATGAGCAGTTCTTC | CSATPGLAEWSSYNEQFF
NA | NA | 15 | TRBJ1-4 | TRBV7-2 | TGTGCCAGCAGCTTATATGGGGCAACTAATGAAAAACTGTTTTTT | CASSLYGATNEKLFF
NA | NA | 14 | TRBJ2-1 | TRBV11-2 | TGTGCCAGCAGCTCCTCAGACAGGTACAATGAGCAGTTCTTC | CASSSSDRYNEQFF
few | TRBD2 | 15 | TRBJ2-3 | TRBV20-1 | TGCAGTGCTCACAGCGGGACCATCGGAACTGATACGCAGTATTTT | CSAHSGTIGTDTQYF
NA | NA | 12 | TRBJ2-5 | TRBV11-2 | TGTGCCAGCAGCTTAGGCTGGGGGACCCAGTACTTC | CASSLGWGTQYF
few | TRBD2 | 19 | TRBJ2-1 | TRBV11-2 | TGTGCCAGCAGCCCTCCGGGACTAGCGGCCACTCTGGGATACAATGAGCAGTTCTTC | CASSPPGLAATLGYNEQFF
NA | NA | 14 | TRBJ2-2 | TRBV6-6 | TGTGCCAGCGGGAAGAGCGGAACAACCGGGGAGCTGTTTTTT | CASGKSGTTGELFF
few | NA | 15 | TRBJ2-4 | TRBV11-3 | TGTGCCAGCAGCCCAGGGTTCCGGGGAGGAAACATTCAGTACTTC | CASSPGFRGGNIQYF
NA | TRBD2 | 16 | TRBJ2-3 | TRBV7-2 | TGTGCCAGCAGCACCCTAGCGGGAGGCAGGACAGATACGCAGTATTTT | CASSTLAGGRTDTQYF
many | NA | 16 | TRBJ2-5 | TRBV7-6 | TGTGCCAGCAGCTTATCACCGGGACACGAACAAGAGACCCAGTACTTC | CASSLSPGHEQETQYF
few | TRBD2 | 14 | TRBJ2-1 | TRBV13 | TGTGCCAGCAGCCAGGGACTAGTTGTCGGTGAGCAGTTCTTC | CASSQGLVVGEQFF